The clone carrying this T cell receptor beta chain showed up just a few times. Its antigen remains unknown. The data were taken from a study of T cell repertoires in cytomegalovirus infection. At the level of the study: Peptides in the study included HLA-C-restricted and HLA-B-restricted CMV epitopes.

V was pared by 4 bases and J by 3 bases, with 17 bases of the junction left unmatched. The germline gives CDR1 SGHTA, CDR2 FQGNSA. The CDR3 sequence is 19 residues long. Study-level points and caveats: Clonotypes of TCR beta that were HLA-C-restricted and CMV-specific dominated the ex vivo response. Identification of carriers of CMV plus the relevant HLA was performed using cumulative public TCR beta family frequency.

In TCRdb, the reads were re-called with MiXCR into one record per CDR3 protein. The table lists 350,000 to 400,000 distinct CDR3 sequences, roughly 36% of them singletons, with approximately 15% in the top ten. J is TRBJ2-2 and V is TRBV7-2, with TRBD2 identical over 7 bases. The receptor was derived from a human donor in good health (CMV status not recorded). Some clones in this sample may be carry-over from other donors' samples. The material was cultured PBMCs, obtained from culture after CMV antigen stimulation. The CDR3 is CASSSSGKEAGVDTGELFF. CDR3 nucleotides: TGTGCCAGCAGCTCCTCCGGAAAAGAGGCGGGAGTTGACACCGGGGAGCTGTTTTTT.